These 9 T cell receptor beta chains were all obtained from the same sample, sequenced in a study of cytomegalovirus exposure and HLA in healthy donors. A multiplex PCR was run with 60 Vbeta primers and 13 Jbeta primers. Repertoires were generated with immunoSEQ multiplex PCR, while TCRdb's copy carries only in-frame clones and drops some. The top ten clones hold around 1.9% of a sample with roughly 190,000 clones, roughly four fifths of them seen once. Sequencing was performed on PBMCs. The receptors were sampled from a man between 18 and 29 years old in good health and CMV-seronegative.

The table lists this clone with a few counts. The chain joins TRBV5-6 to TRBJ2-7, with D possibly matching TRBD1 (5 bases). CDR1 and CDR2 (germline): SGHDT, YYEEEE. The CDR3 contains 13 residues. V lost 0 bases and J 4 bases, leaving 8 bases between the germline ends. This CDR3 reads CASSLADRYEQYF. DNA of the CDR3: TGTGCCAGCAGCTTGGCCGACAGATACGAGCAGTACTTC.

The V and J genes are TRBV23-1 and TRBJ2-4; 7 nucleotides agree with TRBD1. TRBV23-1 has ORF status, its function being uncertain. J gave up 1 base and V 0 bases, and 3 bases lay outside the gene matches. The CDR3 sequence is 16 residues long. This CDR3 is CASSQSGRGAKNIQYF. The DNA of the CDR3 is TGCGCCAGCAGTCAATCCGGCAGGGGGGCCAAAAACATTCAGTACTTC.

V gene TRBV9 combines with J gene TRBJ2-3, with 10 bases fitting TRBD1. Germline CDR1 reads SGDLS; CDR2 reads YYNGEE. The length of the CDR3 is 18 residues. Trimming took 0 bases from V and 0 from J; bases not matched to a gene: 7. The CDR3 sequence is CASSVGDRGRISTDTQYF. The CDR3, as DNA: TGTGCCAGCAGCGTAGGAGACAGGGGGCGAATTAGCACAGATACGCAGTATTTT.

CDR3 nucleotides: TGTGCCTGGAGTTTAGACAGCTATAGCAATCAGCCCCAGCATTTT. Translation: CAWSLDSYSNQPQHF. The rearrangement uses TRBV30 and TRBJ1-5; maybe TRBD1 (5 bases). Germline CDR1 and CDR2: GTSNPN and SVGIG (reference sequence). The CDR3 is 15 amino acids. Trimming removed 2 bases from V and 0 bases from J, with 11 bases in between.

V gene TRBV18 combines with J gene TRBJ1-2; possibly TRBD1 for D (5 bases). The germline V and J ends were trimmed by 7 bases and 2 bases, with 8 bases remaining between them. Germline V CDR1 and CDR2: KGHSH, LQKENI. The CDR3 spans 12 residues. CDR3 in DNA: TGTGCCAGCTTCCGACAGAACTATGGCTACACCTTC. Protein: CASFRQNYGYTF. The whole variable domain, filled in from reference TRBV18 and TRBJ1-2, reads NAGVMQNPRHLVRRRGQEARLRCSPMKGHSHVYWYRQLPEEGLKFMVYLQKENIIDESGMPKERFSAEFPKEGPSILRIQQVVRGDSAAYFCASFRQNYGYTFGSGTRLTVV.

V usage is TRBV30 and J usage is TRBJ2-1, with D possibly matching TRBD2 (5 bases). The CDR3 has 16 residues. The ends were cut back, 1 base at V and 2 bases at J, with 15 bases in the middle. CDR1 and CDR2 (germline): GTSNPN, SVGIG (reference sequence). CDR3 amino acids: CAWSASDLTTYNEQFF. The CDR3 nucleotides are TGTGCCTGGAGTGCCTCGGACTTAACCACCTACAATGAGCAGTTCTTC.

The rearrangement uses TRBV7-2 and TRBJ1-3; weak D call: TRBD1 (5 bases). CDR3 size: 15 residues. Looked up from germline, CDR1 is SGHTA and CDR2 is FQGNSA. The germline V and J ends were trimmed by 2 bases and 6 bases, with 14 bases remaining between them. CDR3 sequence: CASSLNSGGTNTIYF. CDR3 in DNA: TGTGCCAGCAGCTTAAATTCCGGGGGAACAAACACCATATATTTT.

The rearrangement joins TRBV5-4 to TRBJ1-1; 11 bases match TRBD1. V lost 4 bases and J lost 11; bases outside the gene matches: 10. Germline CDR1 is SGHNT and CDR2 is YYREEE (reference sequence). The CDR3 totals 14 residues. This CDR3 reads CASSNRGQGAQAFF. For the CDR3, the DNA is TGTGCCAGCAGCAACCGAGGACAGGGGGCGCAGGCTTTCTTT.

V usage is TRBV5-1 and J usage is TRBJ1-1, with D possibly being TRBD1 (6 bases). Germline-derived CDR1 and CDR2 are SGHRS and YFSETQ. V lost 1 base and J 4 bases, leaving 14 bases between the germline ends. This CDR3 comprises 15 residues. CDR3 in DNA: TGCGCCAGCAGCTTGTTAGGGGGGGCGGGCACTGAAGCTTTCTTT. Translated: CASSLLGGAGTEAFF.